These T cell receptor beta chains were read from a single sample in a study of blood T cell repertoires in COVID-19. TCRdb keeps only in-frame clones here, not all; method: immunoSEQ multiplex PCR. Of roughly 390,000 clones in the sample, about 90% were seen once. Input material: peripheral blood. Receptors originate from a woman in her thirties with COVID-19, enrolled during active disease. CDR3s include the opening cysteine and the closing phenylalanine or tryptophan. Each record gives: D gene, clone size, J gene, V gene, CDR3 protein, CDR3 DNA. The D gene is left open where the match is weak. A clone size is listed for some rows: how often the clone was seen (once, few, many), or a class if it is expanded.

d_call: .
clone_size: .
j_call: TRBJ1-2
v_call: TRBV7-2
cdr3_aa: CASSLDAGGGYTF
cdr3_nt: TGTGCCAGCAGCTTAGATGCGGGGGGCGGCTACACCTTC

d_call: TRBD1
clone_size: once
j_call: TRBJ1-3
v_call: TRBV5-4
cdr3_aa: CASSPGAPGQGNTIYF
cdr3_nt: TGTGCCAGCAGCCCCGGTGCACCGGGACAGGGAAACACCATATATTTT

d_call: TRBD1
clone_size: once
j_call: TRBJ2-7
v_call: TRBV27
cdr3_aa: CASSLLPAQGTIPPRSYEQYF
cdr3_nt: TGTGCCAGCAGTTTACTACCTGCACAGGGGACCATCCCCCCACGCTCCTACGAGCAGTACTTC

d_call: TRBD1
clone_size: .
j_call: TRBJ2-7
v_call: TRBV25-1
cdr3_aa: CASSYAGGNHEQYF
cdr3_nt: TGTGCCAGCAGTTACGCAGGGGGCAACCACGAGCAGTACTTC

d_call: .
clone_size: .
j_call: TRBJ2-1
v_call: TRBV5-1
cdr3_aa: CASSLAYEQFF
cdr3_nt: TGCGCCAGCAGCTTGGCCTATGAGCAGTTCTTC

d_call: .
clone_size: .
j_call: TRBJ2-7
v_call: TRBV6-5
cdr3_aa: CASSMRETNEQYF
cdr3_nt: TGTGCCAGCAGTATGAGGGAAACCAACGAGCAGTACTTC

d_call: TRBD2
clone_size: .
j_call: TRBJ2-1
v_call: TRBV5-6
cdr3_aa: CASSTPGLAGDYYNEQFF
cdr3_nt: TGTGCCAGCAGCACCCCGGGACTAGCGGGGGACTACTACAATGAGCAGTTCTTC

d_call: .
clone_size: .
j_call: TRBJ2-7
v_call: TRBV7-9
cdr3_aa: CASSGESEQYF
cdr3_nt: TGTGCCAGCAGCGGAGAGTCCGAGCAGTACTTC

d_call: .
clone_size: .
j_call: TRBJ1-4
v_call: TRBV11-2
cdr3_aa: CASSLVRGEKLFF
cdr3_nt: TGTGCCAGCAGCTTAGTACGCGGAGAAAAACTGTTTTTT

d_call: TRBD1
clone_size: .
j_call: TRBJ2-4
v_call: TRBV4-1
cdr3_aa: CASSQDVPGGLKNIQYF
cdr3_nt: TGCGCCAGCAGCCAAGATGTGCCAGGGGGCTTAAAAAACATTCAGTACTTC

d_call: .
clone_size: .
j_call: TRBJ1-2
v_call: TRBV4-2
cdr3_aa: CASSQPGLAGDGYTF
cdr3_nt: TGTGCCAGCAGCCAACCGGGACTCGCGGGGGATGGCTACACCTTC

d_call: .
clone_size: .
j_call: TRBJ2-7
v_call: TRBV6-6
cdr3_aa: CASSYSTGRSEQYF
cdr3_nt: TGTGCCAGCAGTTACTCTACAGGGAGAAGTGAGCAGTACTTC

d_call: .
clone_size: few
j_call: TRBJ1-2
v_call: TRBV25-1
cdr3_aa: CASSSTNYGYTF
cdr3_nt: TGTGCCAGCAGTTCAACTAACTATGGCTACACCTTC

d_call: .
clone_size: .
j_call: TRBJ2-7
v_call: TRBV21-1
cdr3_aa: CASSKAGRRGRCEQYF
cdr3_nt: TGTGCCAGCAGCAAAGCGGGGCGGAGGGGAAGATGCGAGCAGTACTTC

d_call: TRBD1
clone_size: .
j_call: TRBJ2-7
v_call: TRBV7-7
cdr3_aa: CASSWERTGYPYEQYF
cdr3_nt: TGTGCTAGCAGCTGGGAGAGGACAGGATATCCCTACGAGCAGTACTTC

d_call: TRBD2
clone_size: .
j_call: TRBJ2-7
v_call: TRBV28
cdr3_aa: CASSFPAGGSYEQYF
cdr3_nt: TGTGCCAGCAGTTTCCCAGCGGGAGGTTCCTACGAGCAGTACTTC

d_call: TRBD1
clone_size: .
j_call: TRBJ1-1
v_call: TRBV10-2
cdr3_aa: CASNAQGFTEAFF
cdr3_nt: TGCGCCAGCAACGCACAGGGGTTCACTGAAGCTTTCTTT

d_call: .
clone_size: .
j_call: TRBJ2-5
v_call: TRBV5-1
cdr3_aa: CASKLDSMQETQYF
cdr3_nt: TGCGCCAGTAAGCTGGACAGTATGCAAGAGACCCAGTACTTC

d_call: TRBD2
clone_size: .
j_call: TRBJ2-3
v_call: TRBV9
cdr3_aa: CASSKGPSGGGTQYF
cdr3_nt: TGTGCCAGCAGCAAAGGTCCTAGCGGGGGAGGTACGCAGTATTTT

d_call: .
clone_size: .
j_call: TRBJ2-3
v_call: TRBV10-1
cdr3_aa: CASSEMGLTDTQYF
cdr3_nt: TGCGCCAGCAGTGAGATGGGGCTGACGGATACGCAGTATTTT

d_call: TRBD1
clone_size: .
j_call: TRBJ1-1
v_call: TRBV3-1/TRBV3-2
cdr3_aa: CASSRTGLAEAFF
cdr3_nt: TGTGCCAGCAGTCGGACAGGGTTGGCTGAAGCTTTCTTT

d_call: .
clone_size: once
j_call: TRBJ1-5
v_call: TRBV15
cdr3_aa: CATSRDRVYSNQPQHF
cdr3_nt: TGTGCCACCAGCAGAGACAGGGTTTATAGCAATCAGCCCCAGCATTTT

d_call: TRBD2
clone_size: .
j_call: TRBJ2-1
v_call: TRBV4-3
cdr3_aa: CASSQGGLAYNEQFF
cdr3_nt: TGCGCCAGCAGCCAAGGAGGACTAGCGTACAATGAGCAGTTCTTC

d_call: TRBD1
clone_size: .
j_call: TRBJ1-5
v_call: TRBV6-2/TRBV6-3
cdr3_aa: CASSSGTGIQPQHF
cdr3_nt: TGTGCCAGCAGTTCTGGGACAGGGATTCAGCCCCAGCATTTT

d_call: .
clone_size: .
j_call: TRBJ1-2
v_call: TRBV29-1
cdr3_aa: CSVQTVLYGYTF
cdr3_nt: TGCAGCGTACAGACAGTCCTCTATGGCTACACCTTC

d_call: .
clone_size: .
j_call: TRBJ1-1
v_call: TRBV6-5
cdr3_aa: CASSSDSGAEAFF
cdr3_nt: TGTGCCAGCAGTTCGGACTCGGGCGCTGAAGCTTTCTTT

d_call: TRBD2
clone_size: .
j_call: TRBJ2-7
v_call: TRBV25-1
cdr3_aa: CATRTSGSSYEQYF
cdr3_nt: TGTGCCACCAGGACTAGCGGGAGCTCCTACGAGCAGTACTTC

d_call: TRBD1
clone_size: .
j_call: TRBJ2-7
v_call: TRBV2
cdr3_aa: CASSDQDRGYEQYF
cdr3_nt: TGTGCCAGCAGTGACCAGGACAGGGGCTACGAGCAGTACTTC

d_call: .
clone_size: .
j_call: TRBJ1-2
v_call: TRBV28
cdr3_aa: CASSIQQGSDGYTF
cdr3_nt: TGTGCCAGCAGTATCCAACAGGGATCTGATGGCTACACCTTC

d_call: .
clone_size: .
j_call: TRBJ2-7
v_call: TRBV15
cdr3_aa: CATSCFTRQQNLYEQYF
cdr3_nt: TGTGCCACCAGCTGCTTTACTCGACAGCAAAACCTCTACGAGCAGTACTTC

d_call: .
clone_size: .
j_call: TRBJ2-3
v_call: TRBV4-1
cdr3_aa: CASSPLAGGTDTQYF
cdr3_nt: TGCGCCAGCAGCCCTCTGGCAGGCGGCACAGATACGCAGTATTTT

d_call: TRBD2
clone_size: once
j_call: TRBJ2-3
v_call: TRBV6-5
cdr3_aa: CASSYGTSADTQYF
cdr3_nt: TGTGCCAGCAGTTACGGGACTAGCGCAGATACGCAGTATTTT

d_call: .
clone_size: .
j_call: TRBJ1-1
v_call: TRBV28
cdr3_aa: CASNLPVAPNTEAFF
cdr3_nt: TGTGCCAGCAATCTACCGGTAGCCCCGAACACTGAAGCTTTCTTT

d_call: .
clone_size: .
j_call: TRBJ1-3
v_call: TRBV18
cdr3_aa: CASSPLGLIPSGNTIYF
cdr3_nt: TGTGCCAGCTCACCCCTCGGACTAATACCCTCTGGAAACACCATATATTTT

d_call: TRBD2
clone_size: .
j_call: TRBJ2-7
v_call: TRBV4-1
cdr3_aa: CASSQLAGGAYEQYF
cdr3_nt: TGCGCCAGCAGCCAGTTAGCGGGAGGCGCCTACGAGCAGTACTTC

d_call: TRBD2
clone_size: .
j_call: TRBJ2-1
v_call: TRBV7-6
cdr3_aa: CASSPTSGSYNEQFF
cdr3_nt: TGTGCCAGCAGCCCAACTAGCGGGAGTTACAATGAGCAGTTCTTC

d_call: .
clone_size: .
j_call: TRBJ2-7
v_call: TRBV24-1
cdr3_aa: CATSEGRTSYEQYF
cdr3_nt: TGTGCCACCAGTGAAGGGAGAACTAGCTACGAGCAGTACTTC

d_call: TRBD2
clone_size: .
j_call: TRBJ2-7
v_call: TRBV10-3
cdr3_aa: CAISEQLASPGEQYF
cdr3_nt: TGTGCCATCAGTGAGCAACTAGCGTCACCCGGCGAGCAGTACTTC

d_call: .
clone_size: .
j_call: TRBJ1-4
v_call: TRBV7-8
cdr3_aa: CASSNTGATNEKLFF
cdr3_nt: TGTGCCAGCAGCAATACAGGTGCAACTAATGAAAAACTGTTTTTT